This TCR beta chain was found in a study of tumor-infiltrating lymphocytes in primary liver carcinoma. From roughly 500 ng total RNA, TCR beta cDNA was generated with a primer in the constant region. Three nested multiplex PCR rounds of slightly modified ARM-PCR generated TCR beta libraries. With TRBV1-TRBV30 forward primers and a C-beta reverse primer, the first two PCR rounds were run for 10 to 11 cycles each. TCRdb re-called the multiplex PCR reads through MiXCR, storing one row per CDR3 protein. The sample holds a few hundred thousand distinct CDR3 sequences; approximately 54% are singletons and the top ten take over 15%. The V end lost 5 bases, the J end lost 5 bases, and 13 bases lay between the germline ends. The CDR3 is 13 residues long. Looked up from germline, CDR1 is SQVTM and CDR2 is ANQGSEA. This clonotype showed up many times. Its antigen is currently unknown. Both blood RNA, taken from unsorted whole blood, and germline DNA were extracted.

Study-wide points: Tumor-blood pairs (like tumor-adjacent pairs) overlapped less than tumor region pairs did.

The source is a woman younger than 45 with primary liver carcinoma and hepatitis B virus infection. The sample consisted of peripheral blood. The J gene is TRBJ2-1, the V gene TRBV29-1; either TRBD1 or TRBD2 may supply D (6 bases each). Here the CDR3 reads CSVQGGRNNEQFF. The CDR3 coding sequence is TGCAGCGTTCAAGGGGGGAGAAACAATGAGCAGTTCTTC.